This T cell receptor (beta chain) is from a study of cytomegalovirus exposure and HLA in healthy donors. Whole-study context: Researchers found that roughly 81% of 300 to 450 genotyped donors fell within the Caucasian-associated ancestry cluster. Study observations and caveats: When a later analysis compared HLA-associated TCR beta chains with equally common others, the HLA-associated chains turned out to be more clonally expanded and to have lower generation probabilities. Through in vitro validation, three CMV-associated chains were shown to be specific for CMV antigens. TCR association rates varied by HLA locus in a later analysis, with DRB1 highest and HLA-C lowest.

Primers: 60 Vbeta forward and 13 Jbeta reverse. Libraries were prepared by immunoSEQ multiplex PCR; TCRdb keeps only in-frame clonotypes and omits some of them. The sample is made up of around 150,000 clones, and the top ten hold roughly 1.3% of it. A note on this clone: What it binds is not known.

The germline V gene encodes CDR1 MNHNS and CDR2 SASEGT. Germline trimming cut 1 base from V and 2 bases from J; bases unmatched to any gene: 10. This CDR3 comprises 17 residues. V gene TRBV6-1 combines with J gene TRBJ2-5; TRBD1 agrees at 7 bases. The sequence was obtained from an older woman in good health and CMV-seronegative. The sample taken for sequencing was PBMCs. CDR3 in amino acids: CASSEEFWGTAQETQYF. The DNA for the CDR3 is TGTGCCAGCAGTGAAGAATTCTGGGGGACAGCACAAGAGACCCAGTACTTC.